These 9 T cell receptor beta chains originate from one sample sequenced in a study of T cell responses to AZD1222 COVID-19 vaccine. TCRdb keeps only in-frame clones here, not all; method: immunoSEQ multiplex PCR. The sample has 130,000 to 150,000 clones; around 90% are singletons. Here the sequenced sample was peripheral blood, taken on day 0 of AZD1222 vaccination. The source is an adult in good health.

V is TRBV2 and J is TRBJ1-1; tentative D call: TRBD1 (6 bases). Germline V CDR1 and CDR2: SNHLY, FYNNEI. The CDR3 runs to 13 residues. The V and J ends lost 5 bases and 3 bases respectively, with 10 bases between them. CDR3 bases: TGTGCCAGCAGTAAGGGGGATTACACTGAAGCTTTCTTT. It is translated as CASSKGDYTEAFF.

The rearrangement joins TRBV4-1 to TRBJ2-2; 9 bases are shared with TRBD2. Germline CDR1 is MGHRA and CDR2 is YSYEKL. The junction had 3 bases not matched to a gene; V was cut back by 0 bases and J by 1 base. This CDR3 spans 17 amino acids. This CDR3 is CASSQDSTSGNTGELFF. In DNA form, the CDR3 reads TGCGCCAGCAGCCAAGATTCGACTAGCGGGAACACCGGGGAGCTGTTTTTT.

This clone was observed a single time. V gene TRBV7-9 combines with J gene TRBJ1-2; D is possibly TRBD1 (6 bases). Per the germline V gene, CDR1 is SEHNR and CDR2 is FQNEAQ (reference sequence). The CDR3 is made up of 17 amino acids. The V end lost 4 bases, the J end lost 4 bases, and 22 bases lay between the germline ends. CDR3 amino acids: CASSSTSGGPRVYGYTF. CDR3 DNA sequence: TGTGCCAGCAGCTCCACGTCGGGGGGGCCAAGAGTCTATGGCTACACCTTC. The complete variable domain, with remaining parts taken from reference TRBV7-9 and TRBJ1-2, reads DTGVSQNPRHKITKRGQNVTFRCDPISEHNRLYWYRQTLGQGPEFLTYFQNEAQLEKSRLLSDRFSAERPKGSFSTLEIQRTEQGDSAMYLCASSSTSGGPRVYGYTFGSGTRLTVV.

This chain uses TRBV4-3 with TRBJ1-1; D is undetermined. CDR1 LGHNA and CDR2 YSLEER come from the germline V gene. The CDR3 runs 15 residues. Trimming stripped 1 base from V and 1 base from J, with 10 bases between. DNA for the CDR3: TGCGCCAGCAGCCAAGTAAAGATGACGAACACTGAAGCTTTCTTT. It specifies CASSQVKMTNTEAFF.

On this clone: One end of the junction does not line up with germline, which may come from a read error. The CDR3 nucleotides read TGTGCTAGCAGCCCGGGGCCGATGAATGAAGCTTTCTTT. Amino acids: CASSPGPMNEAFF. The chain joins TRBV7-7 to TRBJ1-1; possible D gene TRBD1, 5 bases. Germline CDR1 reads SSHAT; CDR2 reads FNYEAQ (reference sequence). The CDR3 has 13 amino acids.

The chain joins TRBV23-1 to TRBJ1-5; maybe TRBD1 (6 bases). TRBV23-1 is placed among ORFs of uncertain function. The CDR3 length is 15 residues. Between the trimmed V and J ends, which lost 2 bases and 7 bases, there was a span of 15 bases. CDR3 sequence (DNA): TGCGCCAGCAGTCAAAATCCGTGGACAGAACAGCCCCAGCATTTT. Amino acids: CASSQNPWTEQPQHF.

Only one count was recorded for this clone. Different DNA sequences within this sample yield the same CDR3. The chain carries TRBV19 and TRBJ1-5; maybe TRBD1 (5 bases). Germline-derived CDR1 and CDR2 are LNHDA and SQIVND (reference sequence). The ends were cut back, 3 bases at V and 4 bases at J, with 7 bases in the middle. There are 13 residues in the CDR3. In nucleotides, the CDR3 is TGTGCCAGTAGTATTTCAGGGAATCAGCCCCAGCATTTT. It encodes CASSISGNQPQHF.

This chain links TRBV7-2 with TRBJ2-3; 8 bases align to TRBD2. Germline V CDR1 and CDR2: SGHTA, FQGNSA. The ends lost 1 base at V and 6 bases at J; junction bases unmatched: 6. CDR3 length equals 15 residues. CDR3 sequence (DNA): TGTGCCAGCAGCTTAGAGCGGGGGAGGGGGGATACGCAGTATTTT. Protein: CASSLERGRGDTQYF.

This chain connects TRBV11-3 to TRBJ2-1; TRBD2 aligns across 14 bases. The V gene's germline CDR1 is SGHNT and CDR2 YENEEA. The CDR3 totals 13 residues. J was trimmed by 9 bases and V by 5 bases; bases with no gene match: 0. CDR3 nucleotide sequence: TGTGCCAGCAGCGGACTAGCGGGAGGTGAGCAGTTCTTC. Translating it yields CASSGLAGGEQFF.